The 25 T cell receptor beta chains below come from one sample, sequenced in a study of early T cells in non-severe SARS-CoV-2 infection. TCRdb itself ran the 5' RACE reads through MiXCR, one entry per CDR3 protein. The data show roughly 51,000 distinct CDR3 sequences, under 7.5% seen once. Sequenced here: whole blood, sampled at baseline. All receptors come from an adult who was a healthcare worker with PCR-confirmed SARS-CoV-2 infection or an uninfected control (not recorded which).

This chain joins TRBV7-9 and TRBJ2-3; tentatively, D is TRBD1 or TRBD2 (5 bases each). Trimming took 5 bases from V and 0 from J, leaving 6 bases between them. CDR1 and CDR2 from the germline V gene are SEHNR and FQNEAQ (reference sequence). This CDR3 region has 13 residues. The CDR3 coding sequence is TGTGCCAGCAGCCGGGGCAGCACAGATACGCAGTATTTT. Translated: CASSRGSTDTQYF.

This clonotype has at least ten counts. The chain links TRBV12-3 or TRBV12-4 to TRBJ1-2; TRBD1 agrees at 9 bases. The V and J ends lost 5 bases and 5 bases, in that order; junction bases with no gene match: 6. The CDR3 consists of 14 residues. CDR3 in amino acids: CASSPGQGSYGYTF. DNA for the CDR3: TGTGCCAGCAGTCCTGGACAGGGGTCTTATGGCTACACCTTC.

This clonotype was seen more than once but under ten times. The gene calls are TRBV20-1 and TRBJ2-1; possible D gene TRBD1, 6 bases. The germline V gene has CDR1 DFQATT and CDR2 SNEGSKA (reference sequence). CDR3 length equals 15 residues. V lost 1 base and J 1 base, leaving 11 bases between the germline ends. The CDR3 sequence: CSARANRGSYNEQFF. The CDR3 coding sequence is TGCAGTGCTAGAGCAAATAGGGGGTCCTACAATGAGCAGTTCTTC.

V is TRBV7-2 and J is TRBJ2-1; D is ambiguous. The V end was cut by 4 bases, the J end by 10 bases, with 8 bases between. Per the germline V gene, CDR1 is SGHTA and CDR2 is FQGNSA. This CDR3 has 11 amino acids. CDR3 protein: CASSSRTEQFF. In nucleotides, the CDR3 is TGTGCCAGCAGCTCCCGGACGGAGCAGTTCTTC.

This clonotype occurred a few times. This rearrangement joins TRBV5-4 to TRBJ2-7; 10 positions agree with TRBD2. The germline gives CDR1 SGHNT, CDR2 YYREEE (reference sequence). V lost 6 bases and J lost 3; bases outside the gene matches: 9. The CDR3 spans 15 residues. The DNA for the CDR3 is TGTGCCAGCACCTCGGGTCCTAGCGGGAGCTACGAGCAGTACTTC. Translating it yields CASTSGPSGSYEQYF.

This clonotype appeared many times. The CDR3, as DNA: TGTGCCAGCAGCTTAGGTCTTAACACTGAAGCTTTCTTT. This translates into CASSLGLNTEAFF. The rearrangement joins TRBV11-3 to TRBJ1-1; D is uncertain. This CDR3 spans 13 amino acids. Germline V gives CDR1 SGHNT, CDR2 YENEEA. Trimming removed 1 base at V and 2 bases at J, with 5 bases between.

DNA for the CDR3: TGTGCCAGCAGCTTGTTGGTTTCCCTAGCCAAAAACATTCAGTACTTC. It codes for CASSLLVSLAKNIQYF. The chain is built from TRBV7-8 and TRBJ2-4; no reliable D call. With 3 bases removed from V and 0 bases from J, the gap between germline ends came to 12 bases. The CDR3 extends over 16 amino acids. Germline CDR1 and CDR2: SGHVS and FQNEAQ.

This clonotype was detected only once. It may be a read error: a sequence one base away is much more abundant. The chain employs TRBV4-2 and TRBJ2-3; D ambiguous. CDR1 and CDR2 (germline): LGHNA, YNFKEQ. The CDR3 spans 13 residues. The DNA for the CDR3 is TGTGCCGGCAGCCAAGTACCAGGAGATACGCAGTATTTT. Its translation: CAGSQVPGDTQYF.

The rearrangement links TRBV27 to TRBJ1-5, with D unclear. The germline CDR1 and CDR2 sequences are MNHEY and SMNVEV (reference sequence). This CDR3 contains 15 residues. Trimming cost V 4 bases and J 2 bases, with 12 bases left between them. The CDR3 spells CASSSDLLGNQPQHF. For the CDR3, the DNA is TGTGCCAGCAGTTCCGACCTTTTGGGCAATCAGCCCCAGCATTTT.

This clonotype was seen repeatedly, ten times or more. The chain recombines TRBV6-6 with TRBJ1-2; 10 positions agree with TRBD1. The length of the CDR3 is 16 residues. Germline V gives CDR1 MNHNY, CDR2 SVGAGI (reference sequence). The V gene end was trimmed by 4 bases and the J gene end by 4 bases; junction bases not matched to a gene: 9. The chain's CDR3 is CASSSRTGTGVYGYTF. As DNA, the CDR3 is TGTGCCAGCAGTTCTCGTACCGGGACAGGGGTCTATGGCTACACCTTC.

This clonotype occurred a few times. This chain links TRBV7-9 with TRBJ1-1; D not resolved. V was clipped by 6 bases and J by 1 base, with 12 bases between them. The CDR3 is made up of 14 amino acids. Germline V gene data show CDR1 as SEHNR and CDR2 as FQNEAQ (reference sequence). CDR3 in DNA: TGTGCCAGCAGTTTTACCGCGGGGAACACTGAAGCTTTCTTT. Encoded protein: CASSFTAGNTEAFF.

This clonotype was counted at least ten times. J is TRBJ2-2 and V is TRBV24-1; D may be TRBD1 (5 bases). The CDR3 is 18 amino acids. Germline values: CDR1 KGHDR, CDR2 SFDVKD. V shed 4 bases and J shed 0 bases, with 17 bases lying between them. CDR3 in DNA: TGTGCCACCAGTGACCACAAGACAGCCCTGACGAACACCGGGGAGCTGTTTTTT. Translating it yields CATSDHKTALTNTGELFF.

This clonotype showed up many times. CDR3 residues: CASSQDSRSNQPQHF. In DNA, the CDR3 is TGTGCCAGCAGCCAAGATTCCCGGAGCAATCAGCCCCAGCATTTT. V usage is TRBV4-2 and J usage is TRBJ1-5; no reliable D call. The CDR3 is 15 residues long. In germline, CDR1 is LGHNA, CDR2 YNFKEQ. Trimming cost V 0 bases and J 1 base, with 7 bases left between them.

This clonotype has a count of ten or more. The V call is TRBV4-2, the J call TRBJ2-7, with 8 positions matching TRBD1. Trimming removed 4 bases from V and 2 bases from J; junction bases left unmatched: 7. This CDR3 region has 15 residues. Germline lookup yields CDR1 LGHNA and CDR2 YNFKEQ. The CDR3 spells CASSPAGTGTYEQYF. Here the CDR3 DNA reads TGTGCCAGCAGCCCGGCCGGGACAGGCACCTACGAGCAGTACTTC.

In its sample, this clonotype was seen many times. V is TRBV3-1 and J is TRBJ2-1, with TRBD1 matching over 10 bases. Germline V lookup: CDR1 LGHDT, CDR2 YNNKEL (reference sequence). CDR3 size: 15 residues. Losses at the gene ends were 5 bases for V and 6 bases for J; bases not matched to a gene: 7. In DNA form, the CDR3 reads TGTGCCAGCAGCGATATTCGGACAGGGGGCAATGAGCAGTTCTTC. Translating it yields CASSDIRTGGNEQFF.

This clonotype was counted ten times or more. The CDR3 reads CAIRTGPGSPLHF. The CDR3 DNA reads as TGTGCCATTCGGACAGGGCCGGGTTCACCCCTCCACTTT. This sequence joins TRBV6-1 and TRBJ1-6; 8 bases map to TRBD1. The CDR3 is 13 amino acids. The germline V gene encodes CDR1 MNHNS and CDR2 SASEGT. V gave up 10 bases and J gave up 9 bases; unmatched junction bases: 8.

In this sample, this clonotype turned up many times. The genes are TRBV2 and TRBJ1-2; the match to TRBD1 covers 9 bases. With V trimmed by 4 bases and J by 6 bases, 3 bases remained unmatched. The CDR3 is 13 residues long. Germline values: CDR1 SNHLY, CDR2 FYNNEI. The DNA for the CDR3 is TGTGCCAGCAGTGGACAGGGGGTGGATGGCTACACCTTC. It specifies CASSGQGVDGYTF. Full variable domain (rest looked up from reference TRBV2 and TRBJ1-2): EPEVTQTPSHQVTQMGQEVILRCVPISNHLYFYWYRQILGQKVEFLVSFYNNEISEKSEIFDDQFSVERPDGSNFTLKIRSTKLEDSAMYFCASSGQGVDGYTFGSGTRLTVV.

This clonotype was seen many times. The genes are TRBV9 and TRBJ2-6; no definite D call. Germline loops: CDR1 SGDLS, CDR2 YYNGEE. This CDR3 region has 16 residues. V was trimmed by 0 bases and J by 4 bases, leaving 11 bases between them. CDR3 in DNA: TGTGCCAGCAGCGTAGAGGGTGCAGGCGGGGCCAACGTCCTGACTTTC. This translates into CASSVEGAGGANVLTF. The complete variable domain, with remaining parts taken from reference TRBV9 and TRBJ2-6, reads DSGVTQTPKHLITATGQRVTLRCSPRSGDLSVYWYQQSLDQGLQFLIQYYNGEERAKGNILERFSAQQFPDLHSELNLSSLELGDSALYFCASSVEGAGGANVLTFGAGSRLTVL.

In this sample, this clonotype turned up a few times. This chain joins TRBV7-6 and TRBJ1-5; the D is unclear. V lost 4 bases, J lost 3 bases, and 7 bases lay in between. This CDR3 comprises 13 residues. From germline, CDR1 is SGHVS and CDR2 FNYEAQ. CDR3 DNA sequence: TGTGCCAGCAGCTCTCAGGACAATCAGCCCCAGCATTTT. This codes for CASSSQDNQPQHF.

This clonotype occurred many times. The V call is TRBV12-3 or TRBV12-4, the J call TRBJ1-2; maybe TRBD1 (6 bases). V was trimmed by 3 bases and J by 7 bases, leaving 15 bases between them. The CDR3 is 14 residues long. The CDR3 region is CASSLFAGVGGYTF. Here the CDR3 DNA reads TGTGCCAGCAGTTTGTTCGCAGGGGTGGGTGGCTACACCTTC.

This clonotype has a single count. The chain combines TRBV25-1 with TRBJ1-2; the D gene is possibly TRBD1 (5 bases). The CDR3 length is 14 residues. V shed 6 bases and J shed 6 bases, with 17 bases lying between them. Germline loops: CDR1 MGHDK, CDR2 SYGVNS. CDR3 region: CASSRTWGEDGYTF. Here the CDR3 DNA reads TGTGCCAGCAGCCGAACCTGGGGGGAGGATGGCTACACCTTC.

The rearrangement links TRBV18 to TRBJ1-6, with TRBD1 identical over 7 bases. J was trimmed by 5 bases and V by 4 bases; bases with no gene match: 2. Germline lookup yields CDR1 KGHSH and CDR2 LQKENI. The CDR3 consists of 14 residues. The CDR3: CASSRDRDNSPLHF. The CDR3, as DNA: TGTGCCAGCTCACGTGACAGGGATAATTCACCCCTCCACTTT.

This clonotype appeared many times. This chain uses TRBV7-9 with TRBJ1-5; 8 nucleotides align to TRBD1. The CDR3 loop spans 12 amino acids. From germline, CDR1 is SEHNR and CDR2 FQNEAQ (reference sequence). The junction had 2 bases not matched to a gene; V was cut back by 8 bases and J by 5 bases. For the CDR3, the DNA is TGTGCCAGCGGACAGGGTTATCAGCCCCAGCATTTT. It codes for CASGQGYQPQHF.

This clonotype has a count of ten or more. This chain joins TRBV6-2 or TRBV6-3 and TRBJ2-3; 10 bases are shared with TRBD2. The CDR3 runs 20 residues. Germline V gene data show CDR1 as MNHEY and CDR2 as SVGEGT. V was clipped by 4 bases and J by 0 bases; unmatched bases: 16. The CDR3 here is CASSSPRLAGASLSTDTQYF. The CDR3 DNA is TGTGCCAGCAGTTCCCCCCGGCTAGCGGGGGCATCCCTGAGCACAGATACGCAGTATTTT.

This clonotype was picked up a small number of times. This chain connects TRBV4-3 to TRBJ1-4, with D tentatively TRBD1 (6 bases). This CDR3 has 18 residues. Germline-derived CDR1 and CDR2 are LGHNA and YSLEER. The V gene lost 3 bases and the J gene lost 8 bases, with 25 bases spanning the gap. CDR3 coding DNA: TGCGCCAGCAGCCACCAATACCTTCATGGACAGATAGGGGAAAAACTGTTTTTT. Protein product: CASSHQYLHGQIGEKLFF.